Below, 29 T cell receptor beta chains from the same sample are listed, as sequenced in a study of CD8 T cells in Susac syndrome. The authors reverse transcribed roughly 0.5 to 1 ug RNA with random hexamers. TCRdb reprocessed the immunoSEQ multiplex PCR reads via MiXCR and lists one record per CDR3 protein. Of 150,000 to 250,000 distinct CDR3 sequences listed, nearly 95% are singletons. The sample was CD4+ T cells from PBMCs. These receptors all stem from a human donor with multiple sclerosis.

This rearrangement joins TRBV30 to TRBJ1-6; TRBD1 might be the D (5 bases). CDR3 length: 16 residues. Germline V gene sequence: CDR1 GTSNPN, CDR2 SVGIG (reference sequence). Trimming stripped 4 bases from V and 5 bases from J, with 18 bases between. The CDR3 is CAWNLGGGMNNSPLHF. The CDR3 region has the DNA TGTGCCTGGAACCTTGGCGGGGGAATGAATAATTCACCCCTCCACTTT.

The chain has TRBV15 and TRBJ1-4, with no clear D. Germline V lookup: CDR1 LNHNV, CDR2 YYDKDF (reference sequence). This CDR3 has 15 amino acids. The germline V and J ends were trimmed by 0 bases and 5 bases, with 10 bases remaining between them. The CDR3 DNA reads as TGTGCCACCAGCAGAGATTGGGGTCGAAATGAAAAACTGTTTTTT. It is translated as CATSRDWGRNEKLFF.

This CDR3 reads CASSYDGTLSYEQYF. The CDR3 nucleotides are TGTGCCAGCAGTTACGACGGGACCCTATCCTACGAGCAGTACTTC. This chain links TRBV6-5 with TRBJ2-7; the D gene could be TRBD1 or TRBD2 (5 bases each). Germline assignment: CDR1 MNHEY and CDR2 SVGAGI. This CDR3 has 15 amino acids. Trimming shortened V by 2 bases and J by 1 base, and 12 bases separated the two germline ends.

The chain joins TRBV29-1 to TRBJ2-1; no firm D call. The CDR3 has 10 amino acids. From germline, CDR1 is SQVTM and CDR2 ANQGSEA. The V and J ends lost 4 bases and 11 bases respectively, with 9 bases between them. The chain's CDR3 is CSVGVHQQFF. Written as DNA, the CDR3 is TGCAGCGTTGGGGTCCACCAGCAGTTCTTC.

Here the CDR3 DNA reads TGTGCCTGGAGTGTACTAGCGGGAGTGCACAATGAGCAGTTCTTC. Protein sequence: CAWSVLAGVHNEQFF. V gene TRBV30 combines with J gene TRBJ2-1; 11 bases match TRBD2. J lost 5 bases, V lost 0 bases, and 3 bases had no gene match. CDR3 size: 15 residues. CDR1 is GTSNPN, CDR2 SVGIG, per germline (reference sequence).

The rearrangement uses TRBV20-1 and TRBJ2-1; no definite D call. V gave up 2 bases and J gave up 0 bases, with 11 bases separating them. Germline V CDR1 and CDR2: DFQATT, SNEGSKA (reference sequence). The CDR3 runs 15 residues. The CDR3 nucleotides read TGCAGTGCTAGAATACTCCTGAGCTCCTACAATGAGCAGTTCTTC. As protein: CSARILLSSYNEQFF.

The CDR3 loop is CAWSVLLTSGFNREGDTQYF. The CDR3 DNA sequence: TGTGCCTGGAGTGTACTTTTGACTAGCGGGTTCAACAGGGAGGGGGATACGCAGTATTTT. The chain recombines TRBV30 with TRBJ2-3, with 10 bases lining up with TRBD2. The ends lost 0 bases at V and 6 bases at J; junction bases unmatched: 21. This CDR3 comprises 20 residues. Germline V CDR1 and CDR2: GTSNPN, SVGIG (reference sequence).

The J gene is TRBJ2-1, the V gene TRBV5-1, with 9 bases fitting TRBD2. The CDR3 sequence is 15 residues long. In germline, CDR1 is SGHRS, CDR2 YFSETQ. V gave up 0 bases and J gave up 2 bases; unmatched junction bases: 0. In DNA, the CDR3 is TGCGCCAGCAGCTTGGTAGCGGGAGCCTACAATGAGCAGTTCTTC. Its translation: CASSLVAGAYNEQFF.

The chain links TRBV5-4 to TRBJ2-5; 7 bases map to TRBD2. Germline CDR1 SGHNT, CDR2 YYREEE (reference sequence). V lost 4 bases, J lost 2 bases, and 5 bases stayed unmatched. This CDR3 region has 14 residues. CDR3 in DNA: TGTGCCAGCAGCATTTCTAGCGGACAAGAGACCCAGTACTTC. Its translation is CASSISSGQETQYF.

V usage is TRBV18 and J usage is TRBJ2-1; 7 nucleotides align to TRBD1. Trimming cost V 8 bases and J 6 bases; bases outside gene matches: 10. There are 14 residues in the CDR3. CDR1 and CDR2 from the germline V gene are KGHSH and LQKENI. The CDR3 here is CASGFRDSPNEQFF. Written as DNA, the CDR3 is TGTGCCAGCGGCTTTCGGGACAGCCCCAATGAGCAGTTCTTC.

This clonotype was seen just once. The rearrangement uses TRBV5-6 and TRBJ1-2; D perhaps matches TRBD1 (6 bases). Germline V lookup: CDR1 SGHDT, CDR2 YYEEEE. This CDR3 comprises 15 residues. Trimming took 5 bases from V and 4 from J, leaving 18 bases between them. The CDR3 spells CASRTRGGRFYGYTF. The CDR3 bases are TGTGCCAGCAGGACCCGGGGGGGGCGCTTCTATGGCTACACCTTC. Based on the CDR3 plus reference TRBV5-6 and TRBJ1-2, the full variable domain is DAGVTQSPTHLIKTRGQQVTLRCSPKSGHDTVSWYQQALGQGPQFIFQYYEEEERQRGNFPDRFSGHQFPNYSSELNVNALLLGDSALYLCASRTRGGRFYGYTFGSGTRLTVV.

The rearrangement uses TRBV5-1 and TRBJ2-3; weak D call: TRBD2 (5 bases). The CDR3 covers 13 residues. Looked up from germline, CDR1 is SGHRS and CDR2 is YFSETQ. Trimming stripped 6 bases from V and 9 bases from J, with 17 bases between. The CDR3 region is CASNLLDRGTQYF. For the CDR3, the DNA is TGCGCCAGCAATCTTCTGGATAGAGGGACGCAGTATTTT.

V is TRBV2 and J is TRBJ1-5; tentative D call: TRBD1 (5 bases). This CDR3 comprises 14 residues. The germline CDR1 and CDR2 sequences are SNHLY and FYNNEI. With 4 bases removed from V and 6 bases from J, the gap between germline ends came to 13 bases. The CDR3 DNA reads TGTGCCAGCAGTGGGGGGAACCCGCTTCAGCCCCAGCATTTT. It specifies CASSGGNPLQPQHF.

The rearrangement uses TRBV12-3 or TRBV12-4 and TRBJ2-3; D is ambiguous. The CDR3 contains 17 residues. V lost 3 bases, J lost 2 bases, and 18 bases lay in between. The CDR3 coding sequence is TGTGCCAGCAGTTTGGATCCCCAGAGAGTAATCACAGATACGCAGTATTTT. Translated, it gives CASSLDPQRVITDTQYF.

The chain uses TRBV28 and TRBJ2-5; D gene ambiguous. Per germline, CDR1 MDHEN and CDR2 SYDVKM. The CDR3 is 13 residues long. V was clipped by 4 bases and J by 3 bases, with 9 bases between them. The CDR3 coding sequence is TGTGCCAGCAGTTCACCGGCAAAAGAGACCCAGTACTTC. Translating it yields CASSSPAKETQYF.

The genes are TRBV11-2 and TRBJ2-1; a weak D match, TRBD2 (7 bases). V lost 2 bases to trimming and J lost 8 bases, with 16 bases between them. CDR1 and CDR2 (germline): SGHAT, FQNNGV. The CDR3 is 15 amino acids. DNA of the CDR3: TGTGCCAGCAGCTTACTACACAGGGCGGGGGATGAGCAGTTCTTC. It codes for CASSLLHRAGDEQFF.

V and J are TRBV11-2 and TRBJ1-1; tentative D call: TRBD1 (6 bases). The CDR3 contains 13 residues. V lost 1 base and J lost 8, with 11 bases in between. Germline V gives CDR1 SGHAT, CDR2 FQNNGV. The CDR3 DNA is TGTGCCAGCAGCTTAGTGCGGGACAAGGAAGCTTTCTTT. Translating it yields CASSLVRDKEAFF.

V is TRBV20-1 and J is TRBJ2-3; a weak D match, TRBD2 (5 bases). The CDR3 contains 15 residues. Between the trimmed V and J ends, which lost 0 bases and 2 bases, there was a span of 12 bases. The germline V gene has CDR1 DFQATT and CDR2 SNEGSKA (reference sequence). The CDR3, as DNA: TGCAGTGCTAGAGATCTAGAGGGTTTCACAGATACGCAGTATTTT. Protein product: CSARDLEGFTDTQYF.

This CDR3 reads CSVGTSGNYEQYF. The DNA for the CDR3 is TGCAGCGTGGGGACTAGCGGGAACTACGAGCAGTACTTC. The rearrangement uses TRBV29-1 and TRBJ2-7; 13 bases align to TRBD2. The V gene's germline CDR1 is SQVTM and CDR2 ANQGSEA. The V gene end was trimmed by 6 bases and the J gene end by 3 bases; junction bases not matched to a gene: 2. This CDR3 has 13 amino acids.

The J gene is TRBJ1-2, the V gene TRBV2; D unclear. The CDR3 covers 13 residues. Per the germline V gene, CDR1 is SNHLY and CDR2 is FYNNEI. V was clipped by 6 bases and J by 8 bases, with 16 bases between them. In nucleotides, the CDR3 is TGTGCCAGCAGAGTAACAGCGAATACGGGCTACACCTTC. It yields the protein CASRVTANTGYTF. The full variable domain, completed using reference TRBV2 and TRBJ1-2, is EPEVTQTPSHQVTQMGQEVILRCVPISNHLYFYWYRQILGQKVEFLVSFYNNEISEKSEIFDDQFSVERPDGSNFTLKIRSTKLEDSAMYFCASRVTANTGYTFGSGTRLTVV.

The chain links TRBV30 to TRBJ1-6, with D tentatively TRBD1 (5 bases). Trimming stripped 5 bases from V and 9 bases from J, with 14 bases between. The germline CDR1 and CDR2 sequences are GTSNPN and SVGIG (reference sequence). The CDR3 covers 13 residues. CDR3 sequence (DNA): TGTGCCTGGGAGTATGTGGGGCGTTCACCCCTCCACTTT. Residues: CAWEYVGRSPLHF.

The chain carries TRBV30 and TRBJ1-5; tentatively, D is TRBD1 (6 bases). Germline lookup yields CDR1 GTSNPN and CDR2 SVGIG (reference sequence). The germline V and J ends were trimmed by 6 bases and 4 bases, with 16 bases remaining between them. There are 14 residues in the CDR3. Here the CDR3 reads CACPTCGTNQPQHF. CDR3 bases: TGTGCCTGCCCCACGTGCGGGACAAATCAGCCCCAGCATTTT.

This clonotype appeared a single time. The chain employs TRBV20-1 and TRBJ1-5; D is unclear. The CDR3 is made up of 12 amino acids. Germline CDR1 DFQATT, CDR2 SNEGSKA (reference sequence). V was clipped by 4 bases and J by 4 bases, with 8 bases between them. CDR3 nucleotide sequence: TGCAGTGCTAAGAGGGAGAATCAGCCCCAGCATTTT. Encoded protein: CSAKRENQPQHF.

This clonotype appeared once. CDR3 nucleotide sequence: TGTGCCAGCAGTGCGGATTCCAATGAGCAGTTCTTC. This encodes CASSADSNEQFF. The V call is TRBV2, the J call TRBJ2-1, with D unresolved. This CDR3 has 12 amino acids. V was pared by 4 bases and J by 6 bases, with 7 bases between. Germline CDR1 reads SNHLY; CDR2 reads FYNNEI.

CDR3 in amino acids: CAYARSREQFF. DNA for the CDR3: TGTGCCTACGCCCGTTCCAGGGAGCAGTTCTTC. V and J are TRBV30 and TRBJ2-1, with D unclear. V was shortened by 7 bases and J by 10 bases, with 14 bases between the two germline ends. There are 11 residues in the CDR3. CDR1 is GTSNPN, CDR2 SVGIG, per germline (reference sequence).

The chain links TRBV12-3 or TRBV12-4 to TRBJ2-7, with D maybe TRBD2 (5 bases). Trimming took off 4 bases at V and 3 bases at J, with 10 bases between the two ends. The CDR3 runs 13 residues. CDR3 coding DNA: TGTGCCAGCAGTTCTGCCGGACTCTACGAGCAGTACTTC. This sequence encodes CASSSAGLYEQYF.

CDR3 nucleotide sequence: TGCAGTGCTAGGCGGGTTAATGCCGGGGAGCTGTTTTTT. Its translation: CSARRVNAGELFF. The genes are TRBV20-1 and TRBJ2-2; TRBD2 might be the D (5 bases). Trimming pared 3 bases from V and 6 bases from J, leaving 11 bases between. The CDR3 length is 13 residues. The germline CDR1 and CDR2 sequences are DFQATT and SNEGSKA (reference sequence).

V gene TRBV20-1 combines with J gene TRBJ2-3; no firm D call. The CDR3 contains 12 residues. V lost 5 bases and J 2 bases, leaving 8 bases between the germline ends. CDR1 and CDR2 from the germline V gene are DFQATT and SNEGSKA (reference sequence). The CDR3 DNA sequence: TGCAGTGCTCCAACCCTCACAGATACGCAGTATTTT. Translation: CSAPTLTDTQYF.

This clonotype has more than one count but fewer than ten. The rearrangement links TRBV5-4 to TRBJ2-1, with D possibly TRBD2 on 5 matching bases. The germline V gene encodes CDR1 SGHNT and CDR2 YYREEE (reference sequence). The CDR3 spans 14 residues. V was pared by 2 bases and J by 0 bases, with 6 bases between. CDR3 DNA sequence: TGTGCCAGCAGCTTTACTAGCTCCTACAATGAGCAGTTCTTC. Protein: CASSFTSSYNEQFF.